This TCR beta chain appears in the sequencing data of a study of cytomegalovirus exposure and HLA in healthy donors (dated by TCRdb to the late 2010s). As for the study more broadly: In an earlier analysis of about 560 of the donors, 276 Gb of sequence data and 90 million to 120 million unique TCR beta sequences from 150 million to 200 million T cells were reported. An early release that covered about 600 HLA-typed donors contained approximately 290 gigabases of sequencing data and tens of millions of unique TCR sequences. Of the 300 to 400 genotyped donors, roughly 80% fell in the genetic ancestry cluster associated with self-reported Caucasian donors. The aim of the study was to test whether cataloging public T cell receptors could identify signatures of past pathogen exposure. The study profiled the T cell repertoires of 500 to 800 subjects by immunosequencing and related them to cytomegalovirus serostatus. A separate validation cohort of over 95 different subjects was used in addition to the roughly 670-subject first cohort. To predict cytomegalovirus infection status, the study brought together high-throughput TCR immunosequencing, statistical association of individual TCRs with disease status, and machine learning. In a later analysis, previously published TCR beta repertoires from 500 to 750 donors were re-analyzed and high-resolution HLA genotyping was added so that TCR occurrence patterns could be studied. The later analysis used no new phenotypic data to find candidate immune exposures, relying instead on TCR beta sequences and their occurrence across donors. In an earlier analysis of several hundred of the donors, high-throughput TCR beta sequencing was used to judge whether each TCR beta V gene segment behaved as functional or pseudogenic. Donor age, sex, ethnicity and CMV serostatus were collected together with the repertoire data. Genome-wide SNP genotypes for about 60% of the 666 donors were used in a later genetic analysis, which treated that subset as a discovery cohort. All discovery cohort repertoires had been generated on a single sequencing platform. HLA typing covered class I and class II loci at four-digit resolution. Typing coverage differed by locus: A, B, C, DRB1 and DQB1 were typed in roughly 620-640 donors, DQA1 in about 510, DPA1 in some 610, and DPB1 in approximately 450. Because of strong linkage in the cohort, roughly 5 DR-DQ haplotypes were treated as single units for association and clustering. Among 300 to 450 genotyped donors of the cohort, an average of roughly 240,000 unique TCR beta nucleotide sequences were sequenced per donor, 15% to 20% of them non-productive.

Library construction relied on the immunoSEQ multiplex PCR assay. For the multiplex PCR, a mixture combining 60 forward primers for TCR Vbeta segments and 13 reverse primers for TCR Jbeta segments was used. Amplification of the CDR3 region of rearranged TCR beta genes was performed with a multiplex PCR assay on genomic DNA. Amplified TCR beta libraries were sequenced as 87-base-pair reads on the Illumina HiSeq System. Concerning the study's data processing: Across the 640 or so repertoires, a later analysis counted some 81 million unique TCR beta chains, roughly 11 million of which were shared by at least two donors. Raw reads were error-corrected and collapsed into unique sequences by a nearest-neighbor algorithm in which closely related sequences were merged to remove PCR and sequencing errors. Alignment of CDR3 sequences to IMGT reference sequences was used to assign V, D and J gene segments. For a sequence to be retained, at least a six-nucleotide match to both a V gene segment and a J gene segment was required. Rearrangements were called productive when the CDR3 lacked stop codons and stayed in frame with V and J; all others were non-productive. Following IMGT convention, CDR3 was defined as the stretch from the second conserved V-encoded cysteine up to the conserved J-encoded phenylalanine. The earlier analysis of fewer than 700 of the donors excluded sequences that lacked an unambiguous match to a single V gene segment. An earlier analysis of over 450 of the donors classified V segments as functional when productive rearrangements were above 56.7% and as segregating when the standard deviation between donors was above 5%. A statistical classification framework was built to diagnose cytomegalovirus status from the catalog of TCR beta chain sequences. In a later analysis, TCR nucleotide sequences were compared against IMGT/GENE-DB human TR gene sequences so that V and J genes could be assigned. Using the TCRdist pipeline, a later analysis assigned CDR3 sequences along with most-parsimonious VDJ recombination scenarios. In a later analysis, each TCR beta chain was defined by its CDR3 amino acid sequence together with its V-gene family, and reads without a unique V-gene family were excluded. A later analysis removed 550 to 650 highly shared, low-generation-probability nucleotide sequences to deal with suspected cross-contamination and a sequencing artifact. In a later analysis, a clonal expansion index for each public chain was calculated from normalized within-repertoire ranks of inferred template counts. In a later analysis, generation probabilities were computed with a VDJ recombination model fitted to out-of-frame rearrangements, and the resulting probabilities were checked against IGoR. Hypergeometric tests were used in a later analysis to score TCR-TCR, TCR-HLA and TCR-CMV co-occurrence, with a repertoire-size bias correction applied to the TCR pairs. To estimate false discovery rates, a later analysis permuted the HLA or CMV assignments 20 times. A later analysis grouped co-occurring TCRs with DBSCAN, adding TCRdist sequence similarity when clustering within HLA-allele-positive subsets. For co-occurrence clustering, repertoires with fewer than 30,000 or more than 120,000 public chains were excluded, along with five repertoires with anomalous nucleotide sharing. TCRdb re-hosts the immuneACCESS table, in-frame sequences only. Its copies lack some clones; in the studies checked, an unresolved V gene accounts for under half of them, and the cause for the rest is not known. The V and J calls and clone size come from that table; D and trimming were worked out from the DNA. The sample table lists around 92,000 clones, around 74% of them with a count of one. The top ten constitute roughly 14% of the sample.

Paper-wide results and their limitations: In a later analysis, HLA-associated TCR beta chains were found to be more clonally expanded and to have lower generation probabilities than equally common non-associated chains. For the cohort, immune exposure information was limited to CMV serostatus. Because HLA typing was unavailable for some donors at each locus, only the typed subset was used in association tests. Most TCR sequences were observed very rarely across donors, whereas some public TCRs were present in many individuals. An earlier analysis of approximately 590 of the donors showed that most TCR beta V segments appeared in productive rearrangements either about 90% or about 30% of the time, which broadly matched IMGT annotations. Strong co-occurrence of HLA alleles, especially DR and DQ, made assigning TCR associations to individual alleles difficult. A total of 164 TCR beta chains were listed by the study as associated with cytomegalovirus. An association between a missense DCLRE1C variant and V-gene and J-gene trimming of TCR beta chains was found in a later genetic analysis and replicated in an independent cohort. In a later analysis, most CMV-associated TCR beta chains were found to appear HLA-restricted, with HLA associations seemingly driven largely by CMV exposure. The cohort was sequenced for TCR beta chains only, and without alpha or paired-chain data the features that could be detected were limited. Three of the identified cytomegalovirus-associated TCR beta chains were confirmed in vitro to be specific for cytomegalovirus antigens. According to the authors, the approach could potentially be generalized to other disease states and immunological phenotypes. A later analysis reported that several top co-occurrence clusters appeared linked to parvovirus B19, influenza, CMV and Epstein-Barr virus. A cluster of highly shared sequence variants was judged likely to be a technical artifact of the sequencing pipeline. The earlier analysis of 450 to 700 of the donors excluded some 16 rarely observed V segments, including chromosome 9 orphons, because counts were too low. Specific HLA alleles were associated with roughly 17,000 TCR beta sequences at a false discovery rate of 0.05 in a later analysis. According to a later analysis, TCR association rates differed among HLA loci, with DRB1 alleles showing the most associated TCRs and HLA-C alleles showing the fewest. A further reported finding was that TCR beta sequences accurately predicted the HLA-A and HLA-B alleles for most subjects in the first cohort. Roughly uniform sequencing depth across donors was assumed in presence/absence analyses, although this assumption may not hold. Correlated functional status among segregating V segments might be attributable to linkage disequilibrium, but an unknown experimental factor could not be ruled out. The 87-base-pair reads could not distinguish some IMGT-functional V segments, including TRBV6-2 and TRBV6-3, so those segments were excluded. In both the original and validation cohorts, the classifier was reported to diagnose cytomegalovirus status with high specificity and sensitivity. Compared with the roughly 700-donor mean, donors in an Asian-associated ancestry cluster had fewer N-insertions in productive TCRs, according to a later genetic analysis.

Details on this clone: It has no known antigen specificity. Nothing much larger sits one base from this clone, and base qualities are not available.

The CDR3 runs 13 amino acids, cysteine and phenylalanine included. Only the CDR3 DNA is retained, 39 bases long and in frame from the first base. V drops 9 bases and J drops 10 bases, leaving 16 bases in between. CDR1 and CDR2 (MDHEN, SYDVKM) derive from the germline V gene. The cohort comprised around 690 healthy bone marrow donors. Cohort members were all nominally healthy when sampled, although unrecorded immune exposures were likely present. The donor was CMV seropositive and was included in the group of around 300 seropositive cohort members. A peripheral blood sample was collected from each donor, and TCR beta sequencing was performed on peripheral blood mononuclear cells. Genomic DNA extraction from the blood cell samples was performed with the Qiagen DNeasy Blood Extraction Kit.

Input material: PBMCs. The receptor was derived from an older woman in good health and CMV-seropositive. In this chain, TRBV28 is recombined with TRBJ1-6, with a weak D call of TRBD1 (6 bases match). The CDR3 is CASRGGWESPLHF. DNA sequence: TGTGCCAGTAGGGGGGGGTGGGAATCACCCCTCCACTTT.